This T cell receptor (beta chain) was obtained from a study of blood T cells in healthy people across ages. This clonotype was detected a few times. The length of the CDR3 is 16 residues. Germline V lookup: CDR1 SGHDN, CDR2 FVKESK. Together with a sample-barcoded 5' primer, a J-beta primer mix was included in a second PCR lasting roughly 6 to 12 cycles. TCRdb processed the 5' RACE reads anew with MiXCR; each CDR3 protein has one entry. The sample records about 770,000 distinct CDR3 sequences, around 43% being singletons. The sequence was obtained from a man in his 60s in good health. The chain carries TRBV14 and TRBJ2-5, with 9 bases that match TRBD1. The J call may not be correct, given that the DNA end is closer to TRBJ2-7. Sequencing used blood. The CDR3 nucleotides are TGTGCCAGCAGCCATGAGGACAGGGGTGGGAACGGCGAGCAGTACTTC. Its protein is CASSHEDRGGNGEQYF.